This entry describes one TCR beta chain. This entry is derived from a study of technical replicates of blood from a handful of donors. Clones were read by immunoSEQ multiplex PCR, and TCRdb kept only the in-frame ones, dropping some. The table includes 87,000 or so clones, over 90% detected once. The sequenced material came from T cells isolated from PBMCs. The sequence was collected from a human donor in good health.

CDR3 in DNA: TGTGCCAGCAGCGTAGATTGGACAGGGGGGATTAACGGCTACGAGCAGTACTTC. Protein product: CASSVDWTGGINGYEQYF. V usage is TRBV9 and J usage is TRBJ2-7, with TRBD1 identical over 10 bases. Trimming took 0 bases from V and 3 from J; bases not matched to a gene: 12. CDR1 is SGDLS, CDR2 YYNGEE, per germline. This CDR3 comprises 18 residues.